The entry that follows covers one TCR beta chain sequence. Trimming took 9 bases from V and 1 from J; bases not matched to a gene: 23. The CDR3 sequence is 19 residues long. CDR1 WSHSY and CDR2 SAAADI come from the germline V gene. This entry belongs to a study of blood T cell repertoires in COVID-19. The repertoire was sequenced with immunoSEQ multiplex PCR; TCRdb's copy has only in-frame clones and lacks some. This repertoire shows roughly 220,000 clones, roughly 80% found once; its top ten account for roughly 8.2%. The sample taken for sequencing was peripheral blood. The V and J genes are TRBV10-2 and TRBJ1-1; 7 bases match TRBD1. This clonotype was obtained from an elderly woman with COVID-19, enrolled during active disease. The CDR3 is CARTREFGTEKGANTEAFF. The CDR3 region has the DNA TGCGCCAGAACTCGGGAGTTTGGGACAGAAAAGGGGGCGAACACTGAAGCTTTCTTT.